Sequencing of this TCR beta chain was carried out in a study of blood T cell repertoires in COVID-19. At the level of the study: Acute-phase and convalescent COVID-19 samples originated in the United States, Italy and Spain.

This CDR3 contains 18 residues. Trimming took 8 bases from V and 0 from J; bases not matched to a gene: 11. In germline, CDR1 is MNHEY, CDR2 SMNVEV (reference sequence). Original methodology: Estimates of nucleated cell counts were drawn from the amplification of reference gene primers. This table comes from immunoSEQ multiplex PCR, and its TCRdb copy is limited to in-frame clones, with some not included. The D gene and trimming were derived from the DNA, and the V and J assignments and clone size from that table. The data show around 180,000 clones, over 80% seen once. The TCR originated in a woman aged 30 to 39 with acute or convalescent COVID-19. The chain carries TRBV27 and TRBJ2-1; 12 positions match TRBD2. What was sequenced was peripheral blood. The CDR3 loop reads CASLGLAGRGSSYNEQFF. CDR3 bases: TGTGCCAGCCTTGGACTAGCGGGAAGGGGGAGCTCCTACAATGAGCAGTTCTTC.